This T cell receptor beta chain appears in the sequencing data of a study of patients and donors after allogeneic stem cell transplantation. TCRdb reanalysed the RT-PCR reads using MiXCR and keeps one entry per CDR3 protein. The sample lists 920,000 or so distinct CDR3 sequences, over 15% occurring once. V lost 6 bases and J 2 bases, leaving 8 bases between the germline ends. This CDR3 spans 13 amino acids. Sequencing used blood, either unsorted or a sorted T cell fraction (not recorded which). V and J are TRBV12-3 or TRBV12-4 and TRBJ1-5; no firm D call. The clonotype was recovered from a human donor who was either an allogeneic HSCT recipient or a stem cell or donor lymphocyte infusion donor (not recorded which). It is not recorded whose cells these are; they may come from a transplant donor. Here the CDR3 reads CASREMGNQPQHF. The DNA for the CDR3 is TGTGCCAGCAGGGAGATGGGCAATCAGCCCCAGCATTTT.